One and the same sample provided the 9 T cell receptor beta chains below, sequenced in a study of blood T cell repertoires in COVID-19. Some clones are missing from TCRdb's copy, which holds only in-frame ones; the method was immunoSEQ multiplex PCR. This table has around 100,000 clones, more than 75% appearing once. Specimen: peripheral blood. The receptors were sampled from a woman aged 40-49 years with acute or convalescent COVID-19.

CDR3 region: CASSLLKGAKLREQYF. The CDR3 region has the DNA TGTGCCAGCAGTTTACTTAAGGGGGCGAAGTTACGGGAGCAGTACTTC. This chain connects TRBV28 to TRBJ2-7; 7 bases match TRBD1. The CDR3 covers 16 residues. The V gene end was trimmed by 2 bases and the J gene end by 7 bases; junction bases not matched to a gene: 14. Germline V CDR1 and CDR2: MDHEN, SYDVKM.

This chain connects TRBV29-1 to TRBJ2-2, with 9 bases aligning to TRBD1. CDR1 SQVTM and CDR2 ANQGSEA come from the germline V gene. CDR3 length: 13 residues. V gave up 4 bases and J gave up 8 bases; unmatched junction bases: 5. The CDR3 DNA follows: TGCAGCGTTGGGACAGGGGTTTCGGGGGAGCTGTTTTTT. It codes for CSVGTGVSGELFF.

The J gene is TRBJ2-3, the V gene TRBV2; 11 positions match TRBD2. Per the germline V gene, CDR1 is SNHLY and CDR2 is FYNNEI. There are 14 residues in the CDR3. After removal of 10 bases from V and 2 bases from J, the junction contained 5 bases not matched to a gene. The CDR3 protein is CATRLAGNTDTQYF. As DNA, the CDR3 is TGTGCCACCCGACTAGCGGGGAACACAGATACGCAGTATTTT.

This chain links TRBV6-5 with TRBJ2-3, with a weak D call TRBD1 (7 bases). Trimming left V 6 bases short and J 2 bases short, with 15 bases between. Germline CDR1 and CDR2: MNHEY and SVGAGI. The CDR3 has 15 amino acids. The CDR3 here is CASRNQGGFTDTQYF. The CDR3 nucleotides read TGTGCCAGCAGGAACCAGGGGGGTTTCACAGATACGCAGTATTTT.

J is TRBJ1-3 and V is TRBV25-1; D is uncertain. The germline gives CDR1 MGHDK, CDR2 SYGVNS. V lost 1 base, J lost 0 bases, and 13 bases lay in between. CDR3 size: 17 residues. CDR3 nucleotide sequence: TGTGCCAGCAGTGAATGGAGGCCGGGTCCCTCTGGAAACACCATATATTTT. Translation gives CASSEWRPGPSGNTIYF.

The chain couples TRBV27 to TRBJ2-7; 9 positions match TRBD1. The germline gives CDR1 MNHEY, CDR2 SMNVEV (reference sequence). V was clipped by 4 bases and J by 3 bases; unmatched bases: 1. The CDR3 consists of 13 residues. In DNA, the CDR3 is TGTGCCAGCAGTTCGGGACAGGGCTACGAGCAGTACTTC. Its translation is CASSSGQGYEQYF.

J is TRBJ2-3 and V is TRBV5-1; 12 bases line up with TRBD2. The CDR3 extends over 16 amino acids. The junction had 5 bases not matched to a gene; V was cut back by 3 bases and J by 3 bases. Germline assignment: CDR1 SGHRS and CDR2 YFSETQ. CDR3 in amino acids: CASSSGLAGNTDTQYF. The CDR3 bases are TGCGCCAGCAGCTCTGGACTAGCGGGGAATACAGATACGCAGTATTTT.

The chain uses TRBV4-1 and TRBJ1-2; D ambiguous. The V end was cut by 2 bases, the J end by 4 bases, with 8 bases between. CDR3 length: 13 amino acids. CDR1 is MGHRA and CDR2 is YSYEKL in the germline V gene. CDR3 residues: CASSQPGGYGYTF. CDR3 in DNA: TGCGCCAGCAGCCAACCCGGAGGCTATGGCTACACCTTC.

V is TRBV7-3 and J is TRBJ2-5; TRBD2 matches at 10 bases. Germline lookup yields CDR1 SGHTA and CDR2 FQGTGA. Trimming cost V 1 base and J 5 bases; bases outside gene matches: 7. The CDR3 totals 16 residues. The CDR3 DNA is TGTGCCAGCAGCTTAAGCGGGACTAGCGTCGCGGAGACCCAGTACTTC. This encodes CASSLSGTSVAETQYF.